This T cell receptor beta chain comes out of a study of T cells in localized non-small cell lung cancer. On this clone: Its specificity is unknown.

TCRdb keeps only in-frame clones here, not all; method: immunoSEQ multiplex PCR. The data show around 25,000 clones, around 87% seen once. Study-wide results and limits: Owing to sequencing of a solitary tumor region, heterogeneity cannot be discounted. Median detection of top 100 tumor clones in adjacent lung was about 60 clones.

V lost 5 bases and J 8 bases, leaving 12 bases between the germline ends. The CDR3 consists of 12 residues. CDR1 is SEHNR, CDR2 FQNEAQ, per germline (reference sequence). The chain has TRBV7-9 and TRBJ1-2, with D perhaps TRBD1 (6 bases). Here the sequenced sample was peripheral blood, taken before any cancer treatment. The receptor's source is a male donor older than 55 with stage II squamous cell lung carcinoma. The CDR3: CASSPTGLGYTF. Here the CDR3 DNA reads TGTGCCAGCAGCCCGACAGGTCTCGGCTACACCTTC.